These 19 T cell receptor beta chains share one sample of origin, sequenced in a study of vaccination effects on CD4 cells after COVID-19. The protocol was immunoSEQ multiplex PCR, while the TCRdb copy is restricted to in-frame clones and leaves out a portion. The repertoire consists of about 74,000 clones, with roughly 80% occurring once and the leading ten covering roughly 2%. Investigators separated out CD4+ T cells once approximately 9 days of culture had passed. No antigen has been assigned to these receptors. The specimen was CD4+ T cells from PBMCs cultured without peptide, collected before COVID-19 vaccination. Receptors originate from a human donor who received a COVID-19 vaccine.

This clone was recorded only once. The chain is built from TRBV5-1 and TRBJ2-2; no clear D gene. This CDR3 spans 13 amino acids. V lost 0 bases to trimming and J lost 4 bases, with 4 bases between them. Germline V gene lookup returns CDR1 SGHRS and CDR2 YFSETQ. In DNA, the CDR3 is TGCGCCAGCAGCTTGGTGGCCACCGGGGAGCTGTTTTTT. Translated: CASSLVATGELFF. The entire variable domain, with the rest obtained from reference TRBV5-1 and TRBJ2-2, is as follows: KAGVTQTPRYLIKTRGQQVTLSCSPISGHRSVSWYQQTPGQGLQFLFEYFSETQRNKGNFPGRFSGRQFSNSRSEMNVSTLELGDSALYLCASSLVATGELFFGEGSRLTVL.

J is TRBJ2-3 and V is TRBV28; TRBD2 aligns across 7 bases. V dropped 5 bases and J dropped 1; count of bases not matched to a gene: 6. Germline loops: CDR1 MDHEN, CDR2 SYDVKM. The CDR3 is made up of 15 amino acids. CDR3 in DNA: TGTGCCAGCAGTGCCCTAGGGAGGGGCACAGATACGCAGTATTTT. It specifies CASSALGRGTDTQYF. Variable domain in full (rest from reference TRBV28 and TRBJ2-3): DVKVTQSSRYLVKRTGEKVFLECVQDMDHENMFWYRQDPGLGLRLIYFSYDVKMKEKGDIPEGYSVSREKKERFSLILESASTNQTSMYLCASSALGRGTDTQYFGPGTRLTVL.

The chain joins TRBV30 to TRBJ2-7; D is undetermined. V lost 0 bases to trimming and J lost 6 bases, with 15 bases between them. Germline V lookup: CDR1 GTSNPN, CDR2 SVGIG (reference sequence). The CDR3 consists of 14 residues. The CDR3, as DNA: TGTGCCTGGAGTGTAGGTGGATTGGGTCGCGAGCAGTACGTC. Translating gives CAWSVGGLGREQYV.

The rearrangement uses TRBV18 and TRBJ2-2; 8 positions agree with TRBD2. The J segment lost 4 bases and the V segment lost 5 bases, leaving 9 bases of the junction unmatched. The CDR3 loop spans 16 amino acids. The V gene's germline CDR1 is KGHSH and CDR2 LQKENI. For the CDR3, the DNA is TGTGCCAGCTCATCCCGGACTAGCCTTGGCACCGGGGAGCTGTTTTTT. It encodes CASSSRTSLGTGELFF.

The V and J genes are TRBV28 and TRBJ2-7; a possible D gene is TRBD2 (5 bases). Per germline, CDR1 MDHEN and CDR2 SYDVKM. The ends were cut back, 11 bases at V and 3 bases at J, with 20 bases in the middle. This CDR3 spans 14 amino acids. CDR3 DNA sequence: TGTGCCGTCAGTAGCGCCCACGCGAACTACGAGCAGTACGTC. Its translation: CAVSSAHANYEQYV.

The V gene is TRBV7-9, the J gene TRBJ1-2; D possibly corresponds to TRBD1 (5 bases). Per the germline V gene, CDR1 is SEHNR and CDR2 is FQNEAQ (reference sequence). V shed 5 bases and J shed 4 bases, with 14 bases lying between them. The CDR3 totals 14 residues. CDR3 sequence reads: CASSVRAVGYGYTF. The CDR3 nucleotides are TGTGCCAGCAGCGTCAGGGCTGTAGGCTATGGCTACACCTTC.

V usage is TRBV19 and J usage is TRBJ1-2; perhaps TRBD1 as D (5 bases). With 5 bases removed from V and 8 bases from J, the gap between germline ends came to 15 bases. The germline V gene has CDR1 LNHDA and CDR2 SQIVND (reference sequence). The CDR3 runs to 13 residues. The CDR3 DNA reads TGTGCCAGTAGTTTTAGAGGAGGGGAAGGCTACACCTTC. Protein sequence: CASSFRGGEGYTF.

The rearrangement joins TRBV7-2 to TRBJ2-1; D not certain. Germline V gene data show CDR1 as SGHTA and CDR2 as FQGNSA. V lost 6 bases to trimming and J lost 0 bases, with 12 bases between them. This CDR3 has 15 residues. The CDR3 coding sequence is TGTGCCAGCAGTCCGGACGGCCCCTCCTACAATGAGCAGTTCTTC. This translates into CASSPDGPSYNEQFF.

The rearrangement joins TRBV5-1 to TRBJ2-5; D may be TRBD1 or TRBD2 (5 bases each). Trimming left V 1 base short and J 5 bases short, with 12 bases between. Germline CDR1 SGHRS, CDR2 YFSETQ. This CDR3 has 14 amino acids. CDR3 protein: CASSLSNGGETQYF. As DNA, the CDR3 is TGCGCCAGCAGCTTGTCGAATGGGGGTGAGACCCAGTACTTC.

The rearrangement joins TRBV7-2 to TRBJ1-3, with D perhaps TRBD1 (5 bases). Per the germline V gene, CDR1 is SGHTA and CDR2 is FQGNSA. Between the trimmed V and J ends, which lost 3 bases and 4 bases, there was a span of 13 bases. The CDR3 runs to 15 residues. The CDR3: CASSFGGGNGNTIYF. The CDR3 DNA reads TGTGCCAGCAGCTTCGGGGGAGGGAACGGAAACACCATATATTTT.

This sequence joins TRBV5-4 and TRBJ1-1, with unresolved D. Germline loops: CDR1 SGHNT, CDR2 YYREEE (reference sequence). The CDR3 runs 14 residues. Trimming stripped 3 bases from V and 3 bases from J, with 12 bases between. The CDR3 loop reads CASSSPDLYTEAFF. CDR3 nucleotide sequence: TGTGCCAGCAGCTCCCCAGACCTTTACACTGAAGCTTTCTTT.

This chain connects TRBV7-3 to TRBJ2-2; possible D gene TRBD1, 6 bases. CDR3 length: 15 residues. V was cut by 2 bases and J by 0 bases, with 7 bases left in between. CDR1 is SGHTA and CDR2 is FQGTGA in the germline V gene. This CDR3 reads CASSLQGSNTGELFF. CDR3 bases: TGTGCCAGCAGCTTACAGGGGTCGAACACCGGGGAGCTGTTTTTT.

As concerns this clone: The sample contains more than one DNA sequence encoding this CDR3. The chain employs TRBV3-1 (or the pseudogene TRBV3-2) and TRBJ1-2; no clear D gene. V dropped 1 base and J dropped 2 bases, with 8 bases sitting between them. Germline V gives CDR1 LGHDT, CDR2 YNNKEL (reference sequence). The CDR3 is 14 amino acids. The CDR3 sequence is CASSQVAGNYGYTF. DNA of the CDR3: TGTGCCAGCAGCCAAGTCGCAGGCAACTATGGCTACACCTTC.

The chain is built from TRBV18 and TRBJ1-1, with D possibly being TRBD1 (6 bases). The CDR3 is made up of 13 amino acids. V dropped 8 bases and J dropped 5 bases, with 15 bases sitting between them. The germline gives CDR1 KGHSH, CDR2 LQKENI. CDR3 in DNA: TGTGCCAGCCTGGTCTCACAGGGAACTGAAGCTTTCTTT. It encodes CASLVSQGTEAFF. The whole variable domain, remainder taken from reference TRBV18 and TRBJ1-1, is NAGVMQNPRHLVRRRGQEARLRCSPMKGHSHVYWYRQLPEEGLKFMVYLQKENIIDESGMPKERFSAEFPKEGPSILRIQQVVRGDSAAYFCASLVSQGTEAFFGQGTRLTVV.

The rearrangement uses TRBV6-5 and TRBJ1-2; D unresolved. The CDR3 contains 15 residues. The germline V gene encodes CDR1 MNHEY and CDR2 SVGAGI. V lost 5 bases and J 7 bases, leaving 20 bases between the germline ends. The CDR3 DNA sequence: TGTGCCAGCAGTCTAACTACCCCACTGGGTCGTGGCTACACCTTC. As protein: CASSLTTPLGRGYTF.

The gene calls are TRBV2 and TRBJ1-1; the D gene is possibly TRBD1 (6 bases). The germline V gene has CDR1 SNHLY and CDR2 FYNNEI. The CDR3 is 14 residues long. Trimming pared 8 bases from V and 4 bases from J, leaving 17 bases between. CDR3 amino acids: CASGRAGVGTEAFF. The CDR3 DNA is TGTGCCAGCGGGAGGGCAGGGGTGGGCACTGAAGCTTTCTTT.

The CDR3, as DNA: TGTGCCAGCAGCTTGGAGGGGTATGGCTACACCTTC. This gives the protein CASSLEGYGYTF. The V and J genes are TRBV7-9 and TRBJ1-2; TRBD1 might be the D (5 bases). The V gene lost 3 bases and the J gene lost 5 bases, with 7 bases spanning the gap. The CDR3 runs to 12 residues. Per germline, CDR1 SEHNR and CDR2 FQNEAQ (reference sequence).

This clone was counted between two and nine times. The chain uses TRBV10-1 and TRBJ2-2; D not resolved. CDR1 and CDR2 (germline): WNHNN, SYGVQD (reference sequence). The CDR3 totals 13 residues. Deletions cut 3 bases from V and 2 bases from J, with 4 bases between. The CDR3 spells CASSEHNTGELFF. The CDR3 DNA is TGCGCCAGCAGTGAACACAACACCGGGGAGCTGTTTTTT.

The rearrangement links TRBV3-1 (or the pseudogene TRBV3-2) to TRBJ1-1; D gene uncertain. V lost 0 bases and J 1 base, leaving 12 bases between the germline ends. The CDR3 is 16 residues long. Per germline, CDR1 LGHDT and CDR2 YNNKEL (reference sequence). The CDR3 DNA reads TGTGCCAGCAGCCAAGAAGGCTATCGGGGGAACACTGAAGCTTTCTTT. Its translation is CASSQEGYRGNTEAFF.